What follows are 9 T cell receptor beta chains derived from one specimen sequenced in a study of T cell repertoires in cytomegalovirus infection. One entry per CDR3 protein, called by TCRdb with MiXCR from the reads. The table shows hundreds of thousands of distinct CDR3 sequences, with almost 30% occurring only once. These TCRs' antigens remain unknown. Material: cultured PBMCs, obtained from culture after CMV antigen stimulation. The receptor source for this set is a human donor in good health (CMV status not recorded). Some clones in this sample may be carry-over from other donors' samples.

The rearrangement links TRBV28 to TRBJ1-1; weak D call: TRBD1 (6 bases). Per germline, CDR1 MDHEN and CDR2 SYDVKM. CDR3 size: 14 residues. V lost 2 bases to trimming and J lost 3 bases, with 10 bases between them. The chain's CDR3 is CASSLTGHYTEAFF. The CDR3 DNA is TGTGCCAGCAGTTTAACAGGGCACTACACTGAAGCTTTCTTT. Variable domain in full (rest from reference TRBV28 and TRBJ1-1): DVKVTQSSRYLVKRTGEKVFLECVQDMDHENMFWYRQDPGLGLRLIYFSYDVKMKEKGDIPEGYSVSREKKERFSLILESASTNQTSMYLCASSLTGHYTEAFFGQGTRLTVV.

This clonotype was picked up many times. J is TRBJ2-5 and V is TRBV7-2; 8 positions agree with TRBD2. CDR1 SGHTA and CDR2 FQGNSA come from the germline V gene. Trimming removed 0 bases from V and 3 bases from J; junction bases left unmatched: 3. This CDR3 comprises 15 residues. The CDR3 region has the DNA TGTGCCAGCAGCTTAGCGGGAGCGGGAGAAGAGACCCAGTACTTC. Encoded protein: CASSLAGAGEETQYF.

Only one count was recorded for this clonotype. This sequence joins TRBV20-1 and TRBJ2-7; 11 bases map to TRBD2. Germline CDR1 DFQATT, CDR2 SNEGSKA (reference sequence). The CDR3 is made up of 14 amino acids. V was clipped by 6 bases and J by 5 bases; unmatched bases: 9. The CDR3 reads CSAKRLAGPHEQYF. CDR3 coding DNA: TGCAGTGCCAAAAGACTAGCGGGGCCCCACGAGCAGTACTTC.

This clonotype was recorded a few times. The V and J genes are TRBV11-2 and TRBJ2-5, with D possibly matching TRBD1 (6 bases). This CDR3 comprises 16 residues. Trimming removed 3 bases at V and 4 bases at J, with 18 bases between. The V gene's germline CDR1 is SGHAT and CDR2 FQNNGV. This chain's CDR3 is CASSLKGDGWGETQYF. CDR3 bases: TGTGCCAGCAGCTTGAAGGGGGATGGCTGGGGAGAGACCCAGTACTTC.

This clonotype was found a few times. The J gene is TRBJ2-1, the V gene TRBV11-1; D perhaps matches TRBD1 (6 bases). Trimming took 5 bases from V and 0 from J, leaving 14 bases between them. CDR1 SGHAT and CDR2 FQDESV come from the germline V gene (reference sequence). The CDR3 covers 16 residues. The CDR3, as DNA: TGTGCCAGCAGCACCAGGCAGGGGTTCTCCTACAATGAGCAGTTCTTC. It specifies CASSTRQGFSYNEQFF.

This clonotype was seen a handful of times. The V and J genes are TRBV19 and TRBJ2-7; the D gene is possibly TRBD2 (5 bases). The CDR3 contains 14 residues. The germline V and J ends were trimmed by 7 bases and 2 bases, with 15 bases remaining between them. Germline CDR1 and CDR2: LNHDA and SQIVND (reference sequence). The CDR3: CASKGQPGTYEQYF. DNA for the CDR3: TGTGCCAGTAAAGGGCAACCGGGGACCTACGAGCAGTACTTC. Full variable domain (remainder filled in from reference TRBV19 and TRBJ2-7): DGGITQSPKYLFRKEGQNVTLSCEQNLNHDAMYWYRQDPGQGLRLIYYSQIVNDFQKGDIAEGYSVSREKKESFPLTVTSAQKNPTAFYLCASKGQPGTYEQYFGPGTRLTVT.

V gene TRBV7-2 combines with J gene TRBJ2-7; D gene unclear. The CDR3 consists of 12 residues. V was clipped by 5 bases and J by 2 bases, with 7 bases between them. The germline V gene encodes CDR1 SGHTA and CDR2 FQGNSA. CDR3 DNA: TGTGCCAGCAGCACCCACGCCTACGAGCAGTACTTC. This translates into CASSTHAYEQYF.

This clonotype came up many times. The chain recombines TRBV11-2 with TRBJ1-1; no clear D. The CDR3 contains 14 residues. CDR1 is SGHAT and CDR2 is FQNNGV in the germline V gene. V lost 1 base and J lost 6, with 12 bases in between. The CDR3 bases are TGTGCCAGCAGCTTAGTTGAGGGAGGATCTGAAGCTTTCTTT. Translated, it gives CASSLVEGGSEAFF.

The gene calls are TRBV6-1 and TRBJ2-1; 8 nucleotides line up with TRBD1. The ends lost 5 bases at V and 1 base at J; junction bases unmatched: 4. The V gene's germline CDR1 is MNHNS and CDR2 SASEGT. This CDR3 has 15 residues. The CDR3, as DNA: TGTGCCAGCAGTCCGAGACAGGGGTCCTACAATGAGCAGTTCTTC. This gives the protein CASSPRQGSYNEQFF.